The 29 T cell receptor beta chains in this list originate from one sample, sequenced in a study of T cells in Graves' hyperthyroidism and ophthalmopathy. There were TCR beta CDR3 regions amplified from RNA transcripts. Carried out on the TCR CDR3, a first-round RT-PCR used the HTBI primer set. MiXCR, run by TCRdb on the multiplex PCR reads, gives a single entry per CDR3 protein. Of more than 450,000 distinct CDR3 sequences listed, less than 15% are singletons. What was sequenced was blood. The receptors derive from a woman aged 40 to 50 with Graves' hyperthyroidism.

The chain is built from TRBV29-1 and TRBJ1-2; D is unresolved. Germline CDR1 and CDR2: SQVTM and ANQGSEA. Trimming shortened V by 5 bases and J by 3 bases, and 16 bases separated the two germline ends. The CDR3 is 14 amino acids. Here the CDR3 DNA reads TGCAGCGTTCAAGCCCCGGGGTGGGACTATGGCTACACCTTC. This translates into CSVQAPGWDYGYTF.

This clonotype has ten or more counts. V gene TRBV3-1 combines with J gene TRBJ2-3; 10 nucleotides line up with TRBD2. This CDR3 is built from 15 residues. CDR1 and CDR2 (germline): LGHDT, YNNKEL (reference sequence). The V gene end was trimmed by 2 bases and the J gene end by 6 bases; junction bases not matched to a gene: 5. The DNA for the CDR3 is TGTGCCAGCAGCCAAACTAGCGGGAATGAGGATACGCAGTATTTT. Protein sequence: CASSQTSGNEDTQYF.

This clonotype showed up many times. The rearrangement joins TRBV27 to TRBJ2-5; 11 nucleotides agree with TRBD2. The CDR3 spans 14 residues. Germline CDR1 is MNHEY and CDR2 is SMNVEV (reference sequence). The J segment lost 3 bases and the V segment lost 7 bases, leaving 4 bases of the junction unmatched. CDR3: CASKRGLAEETQYF. The CDR3 DNA is TGTGCCAGCAAGCGGGGACTAGCGGAAGAGACCCAGTACTTC.

There are many counts of this clonotype. V is TRBV7-2 and J is TRBJ2-3; TRBD2 matches at 7 bases. V was pared by 1 base and J by 5 bases, with 12 bases of the junction left unmatched. The CDR3 covers 17 residues. Germline V gene data show CDR1 as SGHTA and CDR2 as FQGNSA. This CDR3 is CASSLDLLGGIQDTQYF. In nucleotides, the CDR3 is TGTGCCAGCAGCTTAGATCTCCTCGGGGGGATACAAGATACGCAGTATTTT. Looking up the rest from reference TRBV7-2 and TRBJ2-3 gives the full variable domain: GAGVSQSPSNKVTEKGKDVELRCDPISGHTALYWYRQSLGQGLEFLIYFQGNSAPDKSGLPSDRFSAERTGGSVSTLTIQRTQQEDSAVYLCASSLDLLGGIQDTQYFGPGTRLTVL.

This clonotype was observed a handful of times. This sequence joins TRBV15 and TRBJ1-2, with D uncertain. This CDR3 is built from 15 residues. V was shortened by 1 base and J by 8 bases, with 17 bases between the two germline ends. CDR1 is LNHNV and CDR2 is YYDKDF in the germline V gene (reference sequence). This CDR3 reads CATSRGGEGADGYTF. The CDR3 coding sequence is TGTGCCACCAGCAGAGGGGGAGAGGGTGCGGACGGCTACACCTTC.

This sequence joins TRBV29-1 and TRBJ2-3; TRBD2 agrees at 8 bases. V gave up 0 bases and J gave up 6 bases; unmatched junction bases: 8. The CDR3 totals 15 residues. Germline assignment: CDR1 SQVTM and CDR2 ANQGSEA. CDR3 loop: CSVEEAGLAPDTQYF. In DNA form, the CDR3 reads TGCAGCGTTGAAGAGGCCGGACTAGCTCCCGATACGCAGTATTTT.

This clonotype was recorded at least ten times. This chain joins TRBV19 and TRBJ2-7; perhaps TRBD1 as D (6 bases). The V end was cut by 1 base, the J end by 2 bases, with 12 bases between. Germline CDR1 LNHDA, CDR2 SQIVND (reference sequence). CDR3 length equals 15 residues. CDR3 region: CASSIAQGTTYEQYF. CDR3 coding DNA: TGTGCCAGTAGTATAGCACAGGGTACGACCTACGAGCAGTACTTC.

This clonotype was recorded at least ten times. This sequence joins TRBV13 and TRBJ2-7; 11 bases align to TRBD1. With 6 bases clipped from V and 0 bases from J, the junction kept 7 bases outside the gene matches. The CDR3 totals 16 residues. Per the germline V gene, CDR1 is PRHDT and CDR2 is FYEKMQ (reference sequence). The CDR3 reads CASSLTGTGGSYEQYF. The CDR3 DNA reads TGTGCCAGCAGTTTGACCGGGACAGGGGGCTCCTACGAGCAGTACTTC.

V is TRBV7-9 and J is TRBJ2-3; TRBD2 matches at 7 bases. Germline V lookup: CDR1 SEHNR, CDR2 FQNEAQ (reference sequence). J gave up 3 bases and V 4 bases, and 10 bases lay outside the gene matches. The CDR3 covers 16 residues. CDR3 bases: TGTGCCAGCAGCTACCGGGACTACGGAGGAACAGATACGCAGTATTTT. Amino acids: CASSYRDYGGTDTQYF. Complete variable domain (other parts from reference TRBV7-9 and TRBJ2-3): DTGVSQNPRHKITKRGQNVTFRCDPISEHNRLYWYRQTLGQGPEFLTYFQNEAQLEKSRLLSDRFSAERPKGSFSTLEIQRTEQGDSAMYLCASSYRDYGGTDTQYFGPGTRLTVL.

Many counts were recorded for this clonotype. The chain joins TRBV3-1 to TRBJ1-4; D ambiguous. The CDR3 has 16 residues. Germline V gene sequence: CDR1 LGHDT, CDR2 YNNKEL (reference sequence). Trimming took 0 bases from V and 3 from J, leaving 11 bases between them. The CDR3, as DNA: TGTGCCAGCAGCCAAGACCGGGTGTTGGCTAATGAAAAACTGTTTTTT. As protein: CASSQDRVLANEKLFF.

This clonotype came up a few times. This rearrangement joins TRBV12-3 or TRBV12-4 to TRBJ1-1, with unresolved D. CDR3 length: 13 residues. V was trimmed by 6 bases and J by 4 bases, leaving 12 bases between them. The CDR3 region is CASRWGDSTEAFF. CDR3 coding DNA: TGTGCCAGCAGATGGGGAGATAGCACTGAAGCTTTCTTT.

This clonotype was detected ten times or more. The rearrangement uses TRBV27 and TRBJ2-1; 10 nucleotides line up with TRBD2. Looked up from germline, CDR1 is MNHEY and CDR2 is SMNVEV (reference sequence). This CDR3 contains 15 residues. After removal of 6 bases from V and 6 bases from J, the junction contained 8 bases not matched to a gene. The CDR3 sequence is CASRTERTSGNEQFF. In DNA form, the CDR3 reads TGTGCCAGCAGAACTGAAAGGACTAGCGGCAATGAGCAGTTCTTC.

Ten or more counts support this clonotype. This chain links TRBV7-3 with TRBJ2-3; D gene ambiguous. The CDR3 covers 13 residues. In germline, CDR1 is SGHTA, CDR2 FQGTGA. Between the trimmed V and J ends, which lost 1 base and 2 bases, there was a span of 4 bases. In DNA, the CDR3 is TGTGCCAGCAGCTTAAGCCACACAGATACGCAGTATTTT. As protein: CASSLSHTDTQYF.

This clonotype has ten or more counts. In DNA form, the CDR3 reads TGTGCCAGCAGTTTACGGGCCTGGGCCAACGTCCTGACTTTC. Its translation: CASSLRAWANVLTF. V and J are TRBV28 and TRBJ2-6, with D hard to call. The CDR3 totals 14 residues. Trimming left V 2 bases short and J 5 bases short, with 7 bases between. The germline gives CDR1 MDHEN, CDR2 SYDVKM.

Many counts were recorded for this clonotype. The rearrangement uses TRBV20-1 and TRBJ2-1; 8 bases align to TRBD2. This CDR3 contains 14 residues. Germline V gene sequence: CDR1 DFQATT, CDR2 SNEGSKA (reference sequence). The V gene end was trimmed by 3 bases and the J gene end by 6 bases; junction bases not matched to a gene: 7. This CDR3 is CSASLPGGPNEQFF. As DNA, the CDR3 is TGCAGTGCTAGTTTACCGGGAGGGCCCAATGAGCAGTTCTTC.

J is TRBJ1-5 and V is TRBV20-1; maybe TRBD1 (5 bases). Trimming stripped 0 bases from V and 5 bases from J, with 14 bases between. The length of the CDR3 is 15 residues. In germline, CDR1 is DFQATT, CDR2 SNEGSKA (reference sequence). The chain's CDR3 is CSARDPGFGDQPQHF. CDR3 in DNA: TGCAGTGCTAGAGATCCAGGGTTCGGCGATCAGCCCCAGCATTTT.

In its sample, this clonotype was seen a few times. The chain carries TRBV12-3 or TRBV12-4 and TRBJ2-3; 8 bases line up with TRBD2. V lost 3 bases, J lost 5 bases, and 4 bases stayed unmatched. The CDR3 totals 14 residues. CDR3 in amino acids: CASSFPGRVDTQYF. CDR3 DNA: TGTGCCAGCAGTTTCCCCGGGAGGGTAGATACGCAGTATTTT.

The V and J genes are TRBV29-1 and TRBJ1-1; TRBD1 is a possible D gene (5 bases). There are 13 residues in the CDR3. The V end lost 5 bases, the J end lost 0 bases, and 10 bases lay between the germline ends. From germline, CDR1 is SQVTM and CDR2 ANQGSEA. CDR3 in DNA: TGCAGCGTTTTTGGGACGGTGAACACTGAAGCTTTCTTT. Its translation: CSVFGTVNTEAFF.

This clonotype was seen ten or more times. The chain couples TRBV3-1 to TRBJ1-3; D perhaps matches TRBD1 (6 bases). This CDR3 comprises 15 residues. V was clipped by 3 bases and J by 0 bases, with 9 bases between them. Germline V lookup: CDR1 LGHDT, CDR2 YNNKEL (reference sequence). CDR3 DNA sequence: TGTGCCAGCAGCCACGGACAGCCCTCTGGAAACACCATATATTTT. This sequence encodes CASSHGQPSGNTIYF.

This clonotype was found many times. V usage is TRBV28 and J usage is TRBJ2-1; the match to TRBD2 covers 9 bases. The junction had 10 bases not matched to a gene; V was cut back by 5 bases and J by 8 bases. Germline CDR1 MDHEN, CDR2 SYDVKM. The CDR3 is made up of 15 amino acids. The CDR3: CASSPPAGGFDEQFF. The CDR3 bases are TGTGCCAGCAGTCCACCAGCGGGAGGTTTCGATGAGCAGTTCTTC.

The table lists this clonotype with a few counts. V is TRBV27 and J is TRBJ2-2; D is possibly TRBD1 or TRBD2 (5 bases each). Trimming cost V 3 bases and J 4 bases, with 15 bases left between them. Germline assignment: CDR1 MNHEY and CDR2 SMNVEV (reference sequence). The CDR3 totals 16 residues. The CDR3 bases are TGTGCCAGCAGTTTGACCCTGGGGGTTGGCACCGGGGAGCTGTTTTTT. Amino acid sequence: CASSLTLGVGTGELFF.

This clonotype has a handful of counts. The chain uses TRBV20-1 and TRBJ1-5, with 9 bases aligning to TRBD1. V lost 6 bases to trimming and J lost 6 bases; unmatched junction nucleotides: 12. Germline assignment: CDR1 DFQATT and CDR2 SNEGSKA (reference sequence). There are 15 residues in the CDR3. The DNA of the CDR3 is TGCAGTGCAGAAACAGGGGGCGCGTTCTCTCAGCCCCAGCATTTT. Amino acid sequence: CSAETGGAFSQPQHF.

This clonotype was observed at least ten times. The CDR3 protein is CASSDSNEQFF. The CDR3 nucleotides are TGTGCCAGCAGCGATTCCAATGAGCAGTTCTTC. This chain links TRBV9 with TRBJ2-1, with D unclear. Germline values: CDR1 SGDLS, CDR2 YYNGEE. The CDR3 is made up of 11 amino acids. Deletions cut 3 bases from V and 6 bases from J, with 4 bases between.

This clonotype was observed a few times. The chain couples TRBV29-1 to TRBJ1-1; 8 bases line up with TRBD1. Trimming took 6 bases from V and 0 from J; bases not matched to a gene: 3. The CDR3 covers 13 residues. In germline, CDR1 is SQVTM, CDR2 ANQGSEA. CDR3 amino acids: CSVRTGLNTEAFF. The DNA for the CDR3 is TGCAGCGTCAGGACAGGGTTGAACACTGAAGCTTTCTTT.

This clonotype was detected ten times or more. V and J are TRBV10-3 and TRBJ2-5, with 8 bases matching TRBD1. Germline V gives CDR1 ENHRY, CDR2 SYGVKD. V shed 6 bases and J 2 bases; nucleotides not matched to a gene: 2. The CDR3 has 13 amino acids. CDR3 DNA sequence: TGTGCCATCAGCTACAGGGGGCAAGAGACCCAGTACTTC. This gives the protein CAISYRGQETQYF.

The chain combines TRBV7-3 with TRBJ2-3; 9 bases fit TRBD1. V dropped 4 bases and J dropped 5; count of bases not matched to a gene: 4. Germline V gene lookup returns CDR1 SGHTA and CDR2 FQGTGA. This CDR3 is built from 14 residues. In nucleotides, the CDR3 is TGTGCCAGCAGCTCGACAGGGGGTATAGATACGCAGTATTTT. The encoded protein is CASSSTGGIDTQYF.

This clonotype showed up many times. V and J are TRBV5-1 and TRBJ2-1; perhaps TRBD2 as D (5 bases). CDR3 length equals 16 residues. The germline V gene encodes CDR1 SGHRS and CDR2 YFSETQ. Trimming took off 0 bases at V and 4 bases at J, with 14 bases between the two ends. In DNA form, the CDR3 reads TGCGCCAGCAGCTTGGGCGGGCGGGTTTCATACAATGAGCAGTTCTTC. Translated: CASSLGGRVSYNEQFF.

At least ten counts were recorded for this clonotype. The J gene is TRBJ2-1, the V gene TRBV7-2, with D tentatively TRBD2 (5 bases). Germline V lookup: CDR1 SGHTA, CDR2 FQGNSA. Trimming stripped 0 bases from V and 8 bases from J, with 14 bases between. CDR3 length equals 15 residues. The chain's CDR3 is CASSLARLAMDEQFF. CDR3 nucleotide sequence: TGTGCCAGCAGCTTAGCCCGGCTAGCAATGGATGAGCAGTTCTTC.

Only a few counts were recorded for this clonotype. The J gene is TRBJ2-1, the V gene TRBV12-3 or TRBV12-4; TRBD1 agrees at 12 bases. The CDR3 has 14 residues. The junction had 2 bases not matched to a gene; V was cut back by 6 bases and J by 5 bases. The CDR3 DNA sequence: TGTGCCAGCAGCCGGGACAGGGGGCACAATGAGCAGTTCTTC. It codes for CASSRDRGHNEQFF.